Described below is a single T cell receptor beta chain sequence and its context. Original data processing: Amplification with reference gene primers provided the estimates of nucleated cell counts. Clones were read by immunoSEQ multiplex PCR, and TCRdb kept only the in-frame ones, dropping some. The DNA was the basis for D and trimming; V, J and clone size are from that table. The sample includes 280,000 or so clones, around 88% of them seen just once. These data belong to a study of blood T cell repertoires in COVID-19. Overall study: The samples span acute and convalescent COVID-19 from the United States, Italy and Spain. The cDNA or gDNA used as material had been derived from T cells, B-cell-depleted T cells, or PBMCs.

The CDR3 is 14 residues long. V dropped 6 bases and J dropped 4; count of bases not matched to a gene: 9. Germline assignment: CDR1 MDHEN and CDR2 SYDVKM. The V call is TRBV28, the J call TRBJ2-7; 7 nucleotides match TRBD1. This TCR came from a woman aged 25 to 39 who had recovered from COVID-19. Sequenced material: peripheral blood. Here the CDR3 reads CASRSQGVGYEQYF. The CDR3 DNA is TGTGCCAGCAGAAGCCAGGGGGTTGGATACGAGCAGTACTTC. Based on the CDR3 plus reference TRBV28 and TRBJ2-7, the full variable domain is DVKVTQSSRYLVKRTGEKVFLECVQDMDHENMFWYRQDPGLGLRLIYFSYDVKMKEKGDIPEGYSVSREKKERFSLILESASTNQTSMYLCASRSQGVGYEQYFGPGTRLTVT.